Shown below are 18 T cell receptor beta chains from a single sample sequenced in a study of blood T cell repertoires in COVID-19. The protocol was immunoSEQ multiplex PCR, while the TCRdb copy is restricted to in-frame clones and leaves out a portion. The table lists around 180,000 clones, roughly 86% of them singletons, with approximately 2.7% in the top ten. Specimen: peripheral blood. The receptors here all came from a man between 35 and 55 years old with active or convalescent COVID-19.

V is TRBV5-5 and J is TRBJ1-2; no firm D call. The CDR3 covers 15 residues. Trimming left V 4 bases short and J 3 bases short, with 16 bases between. Per the germline V gene, CDR1 is SGHKS and CDR2 is YYEKEE (reference sequence). The CDR3 protein is CASSERDGRDYGYTF. For the CDR3, the DNA is TGTGCCAGCAGCGAGAGAGACGGGAGAGACTATGGCTACACCTTC.

The CDR3 nucleotides read TGCGCCAGCAGCCAAGTTGGCAGGGGGCTATTGTACATGAACACTGAAGCTTTCTTT. Residues: CASSQVGRGLLYMNTEAFF. The chain is built from TRBV4-1 and TRBJ1-1; 8 nucleotides match TRBD1. Germline V gene data show CDR1 as MGHRA and CDR2 as YSYEKL. This CDR3 has 19 amino acids. Trimming removed 1 base from V and 0 bases from J; junction bases left unmatched: 13.

The chain couples TRBV19 to TRBJ1-6; no reliable D call. V was clipped by 8 bases and J by 7 bases, with 12 bases between them. The CDR3 runs 13 residues. CDR1 is LNHDA and CDR2 is SQIVND in the germline V gene (reference sequence). The CDR3 DNA is TGTGCCAGTCACCCAGGTTGGAATTCACCCCTCCACTTT. Its translation is CASHPGWNSPLHF.

The rearrangement joins TRBV4-1 to TRBJ1-4; 8 bases are a match to TRBD1. CDR3 length: 16 residues. V lost 1 base to trimming and J lost 4 bases; unmatched junction nucleotides: 5. CDR1 is MGHRA and CDR2 is YSYEKL in the germline V gene. The chain's CDR3 is CASSQGPGQDNEKLFF. CDR3 nucleotide sequence: TGCGCCAGCAGCCAAGGCCCGGGACAGGATAATGAAAAACTGTTTTTT.

This clone was observed a single time. V gene TRBV19 combines with J gene TRBJ1-1; 7 bases are shared with TRBD1. With 4 bases clipped from V and 7 bases from J, the junction kept 12 bases outside the gene matches. Germline V gene data show CDR1 as LNHDA and CDR2 as SQIVND (reference sequence). This CDR3 has 15 residues. CDR3 amino acids: CASSTKKGARGEAFF. The CDR3 region has the DNA TGTGCCAGTAGTACAAAAAAGGGGGCTCGTGGTGAAGCTTTCTTT.

V gene TRBV4-2 combines with J gene TRBJ1-5; 8 nucleotides line up with TRBD1. The ends lost 1 base at V and 4 bases at J; junction bases unmatched: 12. CDR1 is LGHNA, CDR2 YNFKEQ, per germline. CDR3 size: 18 residues. CDR3 nucleotide sequence: TGTGCCAGCAGCCAAGTAAGGGACACAGGGGGGAGAAATCAGCCCCAGCATTTT. Protein: CASSQVRDTGGRNQPQHF.

The gene calls are TRBV5-1 and TRBJ2-1; 9 bases match TRBD2. The CDR3 has 17 amino acids. J gave up 7 bases and V 0 bases, and 11 bases lay outside the gene matches. Per germline, CDR1 SGHRS and CDR2 YFSETQ. CDR3 in amino acids: CASSLEGAAGGVNEQFF. CDR3 DNA: TGCGCCAGCAGCTTGGAAGGGGCAGCGGGGGGAGTTAATGAGCAGTTCTTC.

The genes are TRBV7-2 and TRBJ1-5; tentative D call: TRBD1 (5 bases). Per the germline V gene, CDR1 is SGHTA and CDR2 is FQGNSA. The CDR3 extends over 15 amino acids. Trimming removed 2 bases from V and 1 base from J, with 9 bases in between. CDR3 in DNA: TGTGCCAGCAGCTTAAGGGGCGCGAGCAATCAGCCCCAGCATTTT. Its translation is CASSLRGASNQPQHF.

V usage is TRBV2 and J usage is TRBJ2-1; 10 positions match TRBD2. The V gene end was trimmed by 5 bases and the J gene end by 3 bases; junction bases not matched to a gene: 19. CDR3 size: 20 residues. Looked up from germline, CDR1 is SNHLY and CDR2 is FYNNEI. The CDR3 region is CASSSPLGLAGANFYNEQFF. CDR3 sequence (DNA): TGTGCCAGCAGTTCCCCGCTGGGGCTAGCGGGGGCTAACTTCTACAATGAGCAGTTCTTC.

V gene TRBV18 combines with J gene TRBJ1-6; D is unclear. The CDR3 is made up of 16 amino acids. With 2 bases removed from V and 6 bases from J, the gap between germline ends came to 14 bases. Germline V CDR1 and CDR2: KGHSH, LQKENI. The CDR3, as DNA: TGTGCCAGCTCACCAGCGGCTGGATCCGGTAATTCACCCCTCCACTTT. This translates into CASSPAAGSGNSPLHF. Together with reference TRBV18 and TRBJ1-6, the CDR3 gives the full variable domain: NAGVMQNPRHLVRRRGQEARLRCSPMKGHSHVYWYRQLPEEGLKFMVYLQKENIIDESGMPKERFSAEFPKEGPSILRIQQVVRGDSAAYFCASSPAAGSGNSPLHFGNGTRLTVT.

The chain carries TRBV11-2 and TRBJ2-1, with D possibly TRBD2 on 5 matching bases. V was cut by 4 bases and J by 1 base, with 11 bases left in between. From germline, CDR1 is SGHAT and CDR2 FQNNGV. The CDR3 contains 15 residues. The CDR3 sequence: CASSSSRSSYNEQFF. The CDR3, as DNA: TGTGCCAGCAGCTCTAGCAGGAGTTCCTACAATGAGCAGTTCTTC.

The chain has TRBV29-1 and TRBJ2-2; D remains unclear. There are 12 residues in the CDR3. In germline, CDR1 is SQVTM, CDR2 ANQGSEA. V lost 7 bases, J lost 5 bases, and 11 bases lay in between. Here the CDR3 reads CSAVRGTGELFF. The DNA for the CDR3 is TGCAGCGCGGTCCGAGGAACCGGGGAGCTGTTTTTT.

The chain couples TRBV10-3 to TRBJ1-5; TRBD1 agrees at 7 bases. The CDR3 consists of 15 residues. CDR1 ENHRY and CDR2 SYGVKD come from the germline V gene. After removal of 10 bases from V and 7 bases from J, the junction contained 16 bases not matched to a gene. The CDR3 reads CASHRDSGPGQPQHF. Here the CDR3 DNA reads TGTGCCAGCCACCGGGACAGCGGCCCGGGGCAGCCCCAGCATTTT.

This clone has just one count. This chain uses TRBV3-1 (or the pseudogene TRBV3-2) with TRBJ1-4; D not certain. CDR1 LGHDT and CDR2 YNNKEL come from the germline V gene (reference sequence). With 0 bases removed from V and 10 bases from J, the gap between germline ends came to 21 bases. This CDR3 region has 17 residues. The CDR3 DNA reads TGTGCCAGCAGCCAAGATATAACCGGACTAGCACCGGGAAAACTGTTTTTT. Translation: CASSQDITGLAPGKLFF.

The chain couples TRBV30 to TRBJ2-1; D unclear. The germline V gene has CDR1 GTSNPN and CDR2 SVGIG (reference sequence). V dropped 7 bases and J dropped 1 base, with 14 bases sitting between them. There are 14 residues in the CDR3. CDR3 sequence: CAFSNLDSYNEQFF. The CDR3 coding sequence is TGTGCCTTCTCAAACTTAGATTCCTACAATGAGCAGTTCTTC.

In this sample, this clone turned up once. J is TRBJ2-7 and V is TRBV6-6, with unresolved D. CDR1 and CDR2 (germline): MNHNY, SVGAGI (reference sequence). This CDR3 contains 14 residues. V lost 6 bases to trimming and J lost 3 bases, with 15 bases between them. The CDR3 reads CASSRTPADYEQYF. The CDR3 bases are TGTGCCAGCAGCCGAACCCCGGCGGACTACGAGCAGTACTTC.

J is TRBJ1-2 and V is TRBV6-5; 8 bases are a match to TRBD1. With V trimmed by 4 bases and J by 4 bases, 8 bases remained unmatched. The length of the CDR3 is 15 residues. Germline assignment: CDR1 MNHEY and CDR2 SVGAGI. The chain's CDR3 is CASSFQGAGGYGYTF. The CDR3, as DNA: TGTGCCAGCAGTTTTCAGGGGGCGGGCGGCTATGGCTACACCTTC.

This chain joins TRBV7-3 and TRBJ1-1; D is perhaps TRBD1 (5 bases). Germline V CDR1 and CDR2: SGHTA, FQGTGA. V lost 1 base, J lost 3 bases, and 9 bases lay in between. The CDR3 loop spans 14 amino acids. The CDR3: CASSLNGGYTEAFF. Here the CDR3 DNA reads TGTGCCAGCAGCTTAAACGGGGGTTACACTGAAGCTTTCTTT.